One sample yielded the 27 T cell receptor beta chains listed below, sequenced in a study of blood T cell repertoires in COVID-19. TCRdb's table, derived via immunoSEQ multiplex PCR, lists solely in-frame clones and lacks some. Of fewer than 300,000 clones in the sample, about 82% were seen once. The sample taken for sequencing was peripheral blood. The receptors shown here come from a man aged 50 to 59 with active or convalescent COVID-19.

Of note for this clone: One junction end disagrees with the germline gene, perhaps due to a read error. The CDR3 sequence: CASRQGATGGYNEQFF. The CDR3 coding sequence is TGTGCCAGCAGACAAGGTGCGACAGGGGGCTACAATGAGCAGTTCTTC. The chain has TRBV3-1 (or the pseudogene TRBV3-2) and TRBJ2-1; 9 positions agree with TRBD1. This CDR3 comprises 16 residues. Germline values: CDR1 LGHDT, CDR2 YNNKEL (reference sequence).

CDR3 in DNA: TGTGCCAGCAGCCCAGAGGGGGCGGGCACAGATACGCAGTATTTT. The encoded protein is CASSPEGAGTDTQYF. The rearrangement uses TRBV7-2 and TRBJ2-3; 7 positions match TRBD1. The CDR3 is 15 residues long. Germline CDR1 is SGHTA and CDR2 is FQGNSA. Trimming cost V 5 bases and J 1 base; bases outside gene matches: 6.

The gene calls are TRBV24-1 and TRBJ2-1; D ambiguous. V dropped 4 bases and J dropped 6 bases, with 9 bases sitting between them. Per germline, CDR1 KGHDR and CDR2 SFDVKD. The CDR3 consists of 13 residues. CDR3 in DNA: TGTGCCACCAGTGACCCCGACTTCAATGAGCAGTTCTTC. Protein sequence: CATSDPDFNEQFF.

The CDR3 here is CASTLKIPPGGGNEKLFF. CDR3 sequence (DNA): TGTGCCAGCACCCTAAAGATTCCCCCGGGGGGCGGGAATGAAAAACTGTTTTTT. V gene TRBV21-1 combines with J gene TRBJ1-4. TRBV21-1 corresponds to a pseudogene. This CDR3 has 18 residues.

The J gene is TRBJ2-2, the V gene TRBV3-1 (or the pseudogene TRBV3-2); unclear D gene. The V and J ends lost 5 bases and 8 bases respectively, with 9 bases between them. The CDR3 consists of 12 residues. CDR1 and CDR2 (germline): LGHDT, YNNKEL (reference sequence). CDR3 protein: CASSSSLGELFF. The CDR3 DNA follows: TGTGCCAGCAGCTCCTCTTTGGGGGAGCTGTTTTTT.

This rearrangement joins TRBV6-6 to TRBJ2-3; D uncertain. CDR1 is MNHNY and CDR2 is SVGAGI in the germline V gene (reference sequence). Trimming stripped 6 bases from V and 1 base from J, with 32 bases between. The CDR3 consists of 21 residues. The CDR3 DNA reads TGTGCCAGCAGCATATTATTAATTGGCCAGCATAGCCCCGTAGGCACAGATACGCAGTATTTT. Translating gives CASSILLIGQHSPVGTDTQYF.

This clone was counted a single time. The V call is TRBV14, the J call TRBJ2-2, with unresolved D. V was pared by 4 bases and J by 5 bases, with 11 bases between. Germline CDR1 SGHDN, CDR2 FVKESK. The CDR3 totals 14 residues. Here the CDR3 DNA reads TGTGCCAGCAGCCCTAGTCGAGTAACCGGGGAGCTGTTTTTT. Amino acid sequence: CASSPSRVTGELFF. The entire variable domain, with the rest obtained from reference TRBV14 and TRBJ2-2, is as follows: EAGVTQFPSHSVIEKGQTVTLRCDPISGHDNLYWYRRVMGKEIKFLLHFVKESKQDESGMPNNRFLAERTGGTYSTLKVQPAELEDSGVYFCASSPSRVTGELFFGEGSRLTVL.

The chain is built from TRBV5-1 and TRBJ2-2, with 7 bases aligning to TRBD1. The germline gives CDR1 SGHRS, CDR2 YFSETQ. The length of the CDR3 is 20 residues. Trimming at V came to 0 bases and at J to 0 bases, leaving 14 bases not matched to a gene. The CDR3 bases are TGCGCCAGCAGCTTGGCGTTCCGGGGAACCGGGACAGCGAACACCGGGGAGCTGTTTTTT. This encodes CASSLAFRGTGTANTGELFF.

CDR3 nucleotides: TGTGCCAGCAGCTTATTAGCCAGACTAGCGGGAGATCCCTACAATGAGCAGTTCTTC. This encodes CASSLLARLAGDPYNEQFF. The chain is built from TRBV11-2 and TRBJ2-1, with TRBD2 identical over 12 bases. Germline V lookup: CDR1 SGHAT, CDR2 FQNNGV. J lost 2 bases, V lost 2 bases, and 10 bases had no gene match. This CDR3 comprises 19 residues.

The CDR3 coding sequence is TGTGCTAGTGGTTCAGGGACCTACAATGAGCAGTTCTTC. Encoded protein: CASGSGTYNEQFF. The chain links TRBV12-5 to TRBJ2-1; perhaps TRBD1 as D (5 bases). V lost 4 bases, J lost 2 bases, and 6 bases lay in between. The germline V gene encodes CDR1 LGHNT and CDR2 FRNRAP. This CDR3 has 13 amino acids.

This clone was found once. The chain joins TRBV27 to TRBJ2-1, with 9 bases fitting TRBD2. Trimming cost V 4 bases and J 8 bases; bases outside gene matches: 6. From germline, CDR1 is MNHEY and CDR2 SMNVEV (reference sequence). CDR3 size: 14 residues. The CDR3 sequence is CASSYKTSGDEQFF. As DNA, the CDR3 is TGTGCCAGCAGTTACAAGACTAGCGGCGATGAGCAGTTCTTC.

This chain connects TRBV7-8 to TRBJ1-5; D call uncertain. The germline V gene encodes CDR1 SGHVS and CDR2 FQNEAQ. Trimming took off 1 base at V and 8 bases at J, with 6 bases between the two ends. The CDR3 runs to 12 residues. CDR3 DNA: TGTGCCAGCAGCTTAGACAGCAAGCCCCAGCATTTT. Residues: CASSLDSKPQHF.

This clone was seen a few times. V and J are TRBV27 and TRBJ1-2; tentatively, D is TRBD1 (5 bases). The CDR3 runs 12 residues. Germline CDR1 and CDR2: MNHEY and SMNVEV (reference sequence). Trimming took 6 bases from V and 4 from J, leaving 9 bases between them. The CDR3 nucleotides are TGTGCCAGCAGGGGCGGGGGCTATGGCTACACCTTC. Encoded protein: CASRGGGYGYTF.

The V and J genes are TRBV6-6 and TRBJ2-1; TRBD2 agrees at 7 bases. CDR1 and CDR2 (germline): MNHNY, SVGAGI (reference sequence). Trimming at V came to 8 bases and at J to 4 bases, leaving 11 bases not matched to a gene. This CDR3 has 15 amino acids. CDR3 amino acids: CASLQAGEAYNEQFF. The CDR3, as DNA: TGTGCCAGCCTCCAGGCGGGAGAAGCTTACAATGAGCAGTTCTTC.

The V and J genes are TRBV10-3 and TRBJ2-7, with 7 bases that match TRBD1. J gave up 0 bases and V 6 bases, and 2 bases lay outside the gene matches. Per germline, CDR1 ENHRY and CDR2 SYGVKD. This CDR3 is built from 13 residues. CDR3 region: CAIRAGGSYEQYF. The CDR3 nucleotides are TGTGCCATCAGGGCAGGGGGCTCCTACGAGCAGTACTTC.

The chain couples TRBV10-3 to TRBJ2-7, with D perhaps matching TRBD1 (6 bases). Germline lookup yields CDR1 ENHRY and CDR2 SYGVKD. The CDR3 covers 14 residues. V shed 5 bases and J shed 0 bases, with 11 bases lying between them. The CDR3 bases are TGTGCCATCAGTCAGGGGATGAGCTCCTACGAGCAGTACTTC. Its protein product is CAISQGMSSYEQYF.

This clone occurred once. This chain uses TRBV3-1 (or the pseudogene TRBV3-2) with TRBJ1-1; weak D call: TRBD1 (5 bases). Germline CDR1 reads LGHDT; CDR2 reads YNNKEL (reference sequence). Trimming removed 1 base from V and 4 bases from J, with 13 bases in between. CDR3 length equals 15 residues. CDR3 protein: CASSQGWGVRTEAFF. CDR3 DNA sequence: TGTGCCAGCAGCCAAGGGTGGGGGGTCCGCACTGAAGCTTTCTTT.

This clone was recorded once. The chain links TRBV10-1 to TRBJ1-5; D not certain. This CDR3 is 13 amino acids long. Per the germline V gene, CDR1 is WNHNN and CDR2 is SYGVQD (reference sequence). V lost 2 bases to trimming and J lost 2 bases, with 4 bases between them. The CDR3 sequence is CASSEAGNQPQHF. The CDR3 coding sequence is TGCGCCAGCAGTGAGGCAGGCAATCAGCCCCAGCATTTT.

This chain connects TRBV12-3 or TRBV12-4 to TRBJ1-2; D unclear. The V end was cut by 4 bases, the J end by 8 bases, with 11 bases between. The CDR3 contains 12 residues. This CDR3 is CASSSELRGYTF. In DNA form, the CDR3 reads TGTGCCAGCAGTTCTGAATTGCGGGGCTACACCTTC.

V usage is TRBV6-6 and J usage is TRBJ1-1; 7 nucleotides align to TRBD1. The CDR3 is 17 residues long. The germline V gene encodes CDR1 MNHNY and CDR2 SVGAGI (reference sequence). V shed 5 bases and J 1 base; nucleotides not matched to a gene: 13. The CDR3 reads CASSPAIRGYGNTEAFF. CDR3 DNA: TGTGCCAGCAGTCCGGCTATCAGGGGGTACGGGAACACTGAAGCTTTCTTT.

V gene TRBV29-1 combines with J gene TRBJ1-1, with 8 bases aligning to TRBD1. With 0 bases clipped from V and 4 bases from J, the junction kept 4 bases outside the gene matches. CDR1 is SQVTM, CDR2 ANQGSEA, per germline. The CDR3 has 14 residues. In DNA form, the CDR3 reads TGCAGCGTTGAAGACCACAGGGGGGGCACTGAAGCTTTCTTT. Amino acids: CSVEDHRGGTEAFF.

This clone came up once. J is TRBJ2-7 and V is TRBV3-1 (or the pseudogene TRBV3-2); 7 bases map to TRBD1. The CDR3 totals 18 residues. Germline V gene lookup returns CDR1 LGHDT and CDR2 YNNKEL (reference sequence). V was clipped by 3 bases and J by 2 bases; unmatched bases: 16. In nucleotides, the CDR3 is TGTGCCAGCAGCCAGGCCCTTCCGACTGGGACAGCCCCCTACGAGCAGTACTTC. It translates to CASSQALPTGTAPYEQYF.

The chain employs TRBV30 and TRBJ2-1, with 11 bases identical to TRBD2. Per germline, CDR1 GTSNPN and CDR2 SVGIG (reference sequence). V shed 4 bases and J 4 bases; nucleotides not matched to a gene: 0. The CDR3 runs to 13 residues. The CDR3 nucleotides are TGTGCCTGGACTAGCGGGAGGTACAATGAGCAGTTCTTC. Amino acids: CAWTSGRYNEQFF.

The rearrangement links TRBV6-5 to TRBJ2-5; no clear D gene. Germline CDR1 is MNHEY and CDR2 is SVGAGI. The CDR3 covers 13 residues. Trimming stripped 7 bases from V and 2 bases from J, with 11 bases between. CDR3 coding DNA: TGTGCCAGCATGGGCACGATGCAAGAGACCCAGTACTTC. Its protein is CASMGTMQETQYF.

As concerns this clone: Other DNA sequences in this sample translate to the same CDR3. The gene calls are TRBV24-1 and TRBJ2-3, with TRBD2 matching over 8 bases. With 5 bases clipped from V and 2 bases from J, the junction kept 5 bases outside the gene matches. The CDR3 consists of 15 residues. Germline V CDR1 and CDR2: KGHDR, SFDVKD. CDR3 protein: CATSATSGLTDTQYF. Here the CDR3 DNA reads TGTGCCACCAGTGCTACTAGCGGACTCACAGATACGCAGTATTTT.

This clone was recorded only once. The chain links TRBV19 to TRBJ2-3; TRBD1 matches 7 bases. The CDR3 totals 16 residues. Germline CDR1 reads LNHDA; CDR2 reads SQIVND (reference sequence). Trimming took 0 bases from V and 6 from J; bases not matched to a gene: 9. CDR3 region: CASSIDRSFRGDTQYF. CDR3 in DNA: TGTGCCAGTAGTATAGATCGGTCCTTCAGGGGGGATACGCAGTATTTT.

The chain recombines TRBV6-5 with TRBJ1-2; D unclear. The germline V and J ends were trimmed by 0 bases and 6 bases, with 17 bases remaining between them. Germline V gene data show CDR1 as MNHEY and CDR2 as SVGAGI. This CDR3 spans 16 amino acids. DNA for the CDR3: TGTGCCAGCAGTTACTCGAGGACTCTGACTCTAAATGGCTACACCTTC. It is translated as CASSYSRTLTLNGYTF.